The entry that follows covers one T cell receptor beta chain sequence. The antigen remains unidentified. This record comes from a study of cytomegalovirus exposure and HLA in healthy donors. Study details: From donors who were HLA-typed, an early data release held 70 million to 90 million unique TCRs.

The PCR ran on 60 Vbeta and 13 Jbeta primers. The assay was immunoSEQ multiplex PCR, and TCRdb's table has in-frame clones only and misses some. The data hold some 170,000 clones, with about four fifths observed a single time. This CDR3 is 16 amino acids long. CDR1 and CDR2 from the germline V gene are KGHSH and LQKENI. The junction had 8 bases not matched to a gene; V was cut back by 0 bases and J by 5 bases. The study, taken as a whole, reports: A highly shared variant cluster was judged a likely technical artifact. Earlier results showed most TCR beta V segments being productive about 87% or about 30% of the time. Association with HLA alleles at 0.05 false discovery rate was found for 16,951 TCR beta sequences in a later analysis.

The chain couples TRBV18 to TRBJ1-1, with TRBD1 matching 8 bases. Sequenced material: PBMCs. The origin of this receptor is a woman under 30 in good health and CMV-seropositive. The DNA of the CDR3 is TGTGCCAGCTCACCACCGGAAGCAGGGGGCAGGACTGAAGCTTTCTTT. It is translated as CASSPPEAGGRTEAFF.